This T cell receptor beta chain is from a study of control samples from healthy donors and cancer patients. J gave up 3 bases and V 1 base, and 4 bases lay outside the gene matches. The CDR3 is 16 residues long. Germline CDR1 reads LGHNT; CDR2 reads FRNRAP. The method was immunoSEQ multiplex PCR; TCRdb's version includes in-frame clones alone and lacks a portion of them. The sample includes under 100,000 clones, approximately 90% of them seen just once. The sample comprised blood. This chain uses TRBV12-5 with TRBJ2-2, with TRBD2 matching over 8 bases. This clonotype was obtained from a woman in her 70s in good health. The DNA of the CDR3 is TGTGCTAGTGGTTTGGCACGGGAGGGCTACACCGGGGAGCTGTTTTTT. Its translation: CASGLAREGYTGELFF.